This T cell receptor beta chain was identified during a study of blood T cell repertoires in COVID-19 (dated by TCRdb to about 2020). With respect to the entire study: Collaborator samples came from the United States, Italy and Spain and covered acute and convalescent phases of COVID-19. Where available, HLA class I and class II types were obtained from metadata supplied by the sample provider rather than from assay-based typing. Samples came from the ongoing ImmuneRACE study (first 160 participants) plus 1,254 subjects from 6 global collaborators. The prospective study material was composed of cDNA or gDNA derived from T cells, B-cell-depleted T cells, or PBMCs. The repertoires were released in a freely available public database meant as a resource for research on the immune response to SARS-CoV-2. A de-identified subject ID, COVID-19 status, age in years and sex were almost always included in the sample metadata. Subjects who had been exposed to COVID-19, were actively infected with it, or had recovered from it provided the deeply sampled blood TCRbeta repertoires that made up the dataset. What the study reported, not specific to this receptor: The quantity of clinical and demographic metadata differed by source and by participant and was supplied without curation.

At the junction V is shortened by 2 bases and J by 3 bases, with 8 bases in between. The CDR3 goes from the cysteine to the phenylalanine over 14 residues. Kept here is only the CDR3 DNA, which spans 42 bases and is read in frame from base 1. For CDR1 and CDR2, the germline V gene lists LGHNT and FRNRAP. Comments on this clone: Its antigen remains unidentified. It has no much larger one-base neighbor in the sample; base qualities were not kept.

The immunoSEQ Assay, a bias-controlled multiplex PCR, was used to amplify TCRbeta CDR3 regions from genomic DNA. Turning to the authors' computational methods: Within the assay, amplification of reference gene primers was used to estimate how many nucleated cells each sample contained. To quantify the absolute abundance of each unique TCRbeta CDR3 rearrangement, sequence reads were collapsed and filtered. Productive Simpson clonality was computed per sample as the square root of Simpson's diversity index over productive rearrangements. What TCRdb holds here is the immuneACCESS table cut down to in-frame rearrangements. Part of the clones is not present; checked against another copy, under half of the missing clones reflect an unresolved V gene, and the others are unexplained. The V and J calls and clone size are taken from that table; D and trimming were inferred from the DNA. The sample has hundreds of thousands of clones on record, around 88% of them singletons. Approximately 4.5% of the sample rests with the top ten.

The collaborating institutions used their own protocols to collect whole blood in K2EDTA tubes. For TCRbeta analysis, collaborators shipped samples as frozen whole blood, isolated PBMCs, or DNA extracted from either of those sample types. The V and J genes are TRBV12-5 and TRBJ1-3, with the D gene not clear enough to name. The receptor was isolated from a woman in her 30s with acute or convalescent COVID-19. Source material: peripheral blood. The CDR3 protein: CASGLIGVGNTIYF. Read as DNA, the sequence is TGTGCTAGTGGTTTGATAGGAGTTGGAAACACCATATATTTT.